A single sample gave rise to the 25 T cell receptor beta chains below, sequenced in a study of CD8 T cells in Susac syndrome. cDNA came from around 0.5 to 1 ug RNA primed by random hexamers. TCRdb called the immunoSEQ multiplex PCR reads again in MiXCR, with one record for every CDR3 protein. The sample consists of just over 150,000 distinct CDR3 sequences, around 95% of them appearing once. The sample was CD8+ T cells from PBMCs. The receptors stem from a human donor with multiple sclerosis.

This chain links TRBV4-2 with TRBJ2-1; D possibly matches TRBD1 or TRBD2 (5 bases each). V was trimmed by 5 bases and J by 8 bases, leaving 19 bases between them. This CDR3 is 15 amino acids long. In germline, CDR1 is LGHNA, CDR2 YNFKEQ. CDR3 residues: CASSSPEGNIDEQFF. CDR3 sequence (DNA): TGTGCCAGCAGCTCTCCCGAGGGGAATATAGATGAGCAGTTCTTC.

V gene TRBV27 combines with J gene TRBJ1-5, with D uncertain. The CDR3 length is 15 residues. Germline assignment: CDR1 MNHEY and CDR2 SMNVEV (reference sequence). The V end was cut by 3 bases, the J end by 9 bases, with 18 bases between. The CDR3 bases are TGTGCCAGCAGTTTCGGCCAGGCCATCAACGGGCCCCAGCATTTT. Its translation: CASSFGQAINGPQHF.

The chain employs TRBV27 and TRBJ2-5; no definite D call. Between the trimmed V and J ends, which lost 2 bases and 5 bases, there was a span of 9 bases. This CDR3 is built from 13 residues. Germline V CDR1 and CDR2: MNHEY, SMNVEV (reference sequence). The CDR3 loop reads CASSLGSGETQYF. CDR3 sequence (DNA): TGTGCCAGCAGTTTAGGCTCTGGGGAGACCCAGTACTTC.

This chain uses TRBV3-1 with TRBJ2-1, with unresolved D. The CDR3 sequence is 17 residues long. Trimming took 0 bases from V and 8 from J, leaving 20 bases between them. From germline, CDR1 is LGHDT and CDR2 YNNKEL (reference sequence). This CDR3 is CASSQDPASTRRHEQFF. CDR3 coding DNA: TGTGCCAGCAGCCAAGATCCTGCCTCCACCCGACGTCATGAGCAGTTCTTC.

This clonotype has a handful of counts. V gene TRBV7-3 combines with J gene TRBJ1-2; TRBD1 might be the D (5 bases). Deletions cut 2 bases from V and 6 bases from J, with 10 bases between. Per germline, CDR1 SGHTA and CDR2 FQGTGA. The length of the CDR3 is 13 residues. CDR3 sequence reads: CASSLSGNDGYTF. For the CDR3, the DNA is TGTGCCAGCAGCTTATCAGGGAACGATGGCTACACCTTC.

The rearrangement joins TRBV5-6 to TRBJ1-1; 8 bases line up with TRBD1. The CDR3 sequence is 14 residues long. Germline trimming cut 3 bases from V and 3 bases from J; bases unmatched to any gene: 4. Per the germline V gene, CDR1 is SGHDT and CDR2 is YYEEEE. In DNA, the CDR3 is TGTGCCAGCAGCTCGCGGGACAGGTACACTGAAGCTTTCTTT. Amino acid sequence: CASSSRDRYTEAFF.

The V gene is TRBV27, the J gene TRBJ1-5, with D hard to call. Germline assignment: CDR1 MNHEY and CDR2 SMNVEV (reference sequence). The CDR3 contains 14 residues. Trimming shortened V by 3 bases and J by 1 base, and 7 bases separated the two germline ends. CDR3 protein: CASSFGVSNQPQHF. The CDR3 DNA reads as TGTGCCAGCAGTTTCGGGGTAAGCAATCAGCCCCAGCATTTT.

The chain recombines TRBV9 with TRBJ2-7; D unresolved. V was pared by 0 bases and J by 3 bases, with 7 bases between. Germline V gene data show CDR1 as SGDLS and CDR2 as YYNGEE. There are 13 residues in the CDR3. The CDR3 DNA is TGTGCCAGCAGCGTAGAACTGAGCTACGAGCAGTACTTC. Translation: CASSVELSYEQYF.

J is TRBJ1-2 and V is TRBV29-1; the D gene is possibly TRBD1 (5 bases). Germline CDR1 and CDR2: SQVTM and ANQGSEA. CDR3 size: 16 residues. With 0 bases removed from V and 2 bases from J, the gap between germline ends came to 16 bases. The CDR3 DNA follows: TGCAGCGTTGAAGAGGTCGATAGACAGCCCAACTATGGCTACACCTTC. Residues: CSVEEVDRQPNYGYTF.

The chain uses TRBV5-6 and TRBJ2-5; tentative D call: TRBD2 (5 bases). V was pared by 4 bases and J by 4 bases, with 8 bases between. Germline values: CDR1 SGHDT, CDR2 YYEEEE. The CDR3 is 12 residues long. CDR3 coding DNA: TGTGCCAGCAGCGGAGGTCCAGAGACCCAGTACTTC. Translation: CASSGGPETQYF.

The chain joins TRBV14 to TRBJ2-7; TRBD1 matches at 8 bases. CDR1 is SGHDN and CDR2 is FVKESK in the germline V gene. There are 16 residues in the CDR3. The ends lost 5 bases at V and 6 bases at J; junction bases unmatched: 15. CDR3 region: CASSMGPTGAPGEQYF. The CDR3, as DNA: TGTGCCAGCAGCATGGGCCCGACAGGGGCGCCCGGCGAGCAGTACTTC. Looking up the rest from reference TRBV14 and TRBJ2-7 gives the full variable domain: EAGVTQFPSHSVIEKGQTVTLRCDPISGHDNLYWYRRVMGKEIKFLLHFVKESKQDESGMPNNRFLAERTGGTYSTLKVQPAELEDSGVYFCASSMGPTGAPGEQYFGPGTRLTVT.

The chain is built from TRBV30 and TRBJ2-3; D tentatively fits TRBD1 or TRBD2 (5 bases each). Trimming stripped 8 bases from V and 2 bases from J, with 14 bases between. This CDR3 is 13 amino acids long. The germline gives CDR1 GTSNPN, CDR2 SVGIG (reference sequence). The CDR3 loop is CARGVSNTDTQYF. The CDR3 DNA reads TGTGCCCGAGGGGTCTCAAACACAGATACGCAGTATTTT.

V gene TRBV30 combines with J gene TRBJ2-2, with D unresolved. Trimming removed 1 base at V and 6 bases at J, with 12 bases between. Germline V CDR1 and CDR2: GTSNPN, SVGIG (reference sequence). This CDR3 contains 14 residues. This chain's CDR3 is CAWSADLLPGELFF. The CDR3 bases are TGTGCCTGGAGTGCCGACTTACTCCCCGGGGAGCTGTTTTTT. The full variable domain, in which reference TRBV30 and TRBJ2-2 provide the parts outside the CDR3, is SQTIHQWPATLVQPVGSPLSLECTVEGTSNPNLYWYRQAAGRGLQLLFYSVGIGQISSEVPQNLSASRPQDRQFILSSKKLLLSDSGFYLCAWSADLLPGELFFGEGSRLTVL.

V usage is TRBV29-1 and J usage is TRBJ1-4; TRBD1 might be the D (6 bases). The germline gives CDR1 SQVTM, CDR2 ANQGSEA. This CDR3 comprises 14 residues. With 1 base removed from V and 12 bases from J, the gap between germline ends came to 18 bases. CDR3 protein: CSVEGGGVGPELFF. The CDR3 DNA reads as TGCAGCGTTGAAGGGGGGGGCGTCGGTCCGGAACTGTTTTTT. Full variable domain (remainder filled in from reference TRBV29-1 and TRBJ1-4): SAVISQKPSRDICQRGTSLTIQCQVDSQVTMMFWYRQQPGQSLTLIATANQGSEATYESGFVIDKFPISRPNLTFSTLTVSNMSPEDSSIYLCSVEGGGVGPELFFGSGTQLSVL.

The rearrangement joins TRBV9 to TRBJ2-7; TRBD2 agrees at 9 bases. Germline V CDR1 and CDR2: SGDLS, YYNGEE. CDR3 size: 15 residues. The V gene end was trimmed by 4 bases and the J gene end by 5 bases; junction bases not matched to a gene: 10. This CDR3 reads CASSPVGTSSHEQYF. DNA for the CDR3: TGTGCCAGCAGCCCAGTTGGGACTAGCAGCCACGAGCAGTACTTC.

This clonotype showed up just once. The rearrangement links TRBV2 to TRBJ2-5; D is unresolved. Germline loops: CDR1 SNHLY, CDR2 FYNNEI. CDR3 length: 15 amino acids. With 4 bases removed from V and 2 bases from J, the gap between germline ends came to 14 bases. The CDR3 region is CASSATVRWQETQYF. The CDR3 DNA sequence: TGTGCCAGCAGTGCGACCGTTAGGTGGCAAGAGACCCAGTACTTC.

The J gene is TRBJ2-7, the V gene TRBV4-1, with D tentatively TRBD1 (6 bases). Trimming took off 8 bases at V and 0 bases at J, with 17 bases between the two ends. Germline CDR1 MGHRA, CDR2 YSYEKL. This CDR3 contains 15 residues. CDR3 in amino acids: CASQPIQGISYEQYF. The DNA of the CDR3 is TGCGCCAGCCAGCCAATTCAGGGGATCTCCTACGAGCAGTACTTC.

This chain links TRBV12-3 or TRBV12-4 with TRBJ1-2; weak D call: TRBD1 (5 bases). Trimming removed 6 bases from V and 4 bases from J, with 12 bases in between. CDR3 length: 13 amino acids. CDR3: CASSRQTFYGYTF. In DNA, the CDR3 is TGTGCCAGCAGCCGACAGACGTTCTATGGCTACACCTTC.

This chain joins TRBV20-1 and TRBJ1-1; unclear D gene. V shed 3 bases and J shed 5 bases, with 13 bases lying between them. Germline CDR1 reads DFQATT; CDR2 reads SNEGSKA (reference sequence). This CDR3 is built from 13 residues. The CDR3 is CSASELDGTEAFF. The CDR3 DNA reads TGCAGTGCTAGTGAACTGGACGGGACTGAAGCTTTCTTT.

V and J are TRBV9 and TRBJ2-7; D uncertain. The V end lost 6 bases, the J end lost 5 bases, and 6 bases lay between the germline ends. The CDR3 contains 10 residues. Germline CDR1 SGDLS, CDR2 YYNGEE. This CDR3 is CASTEDEQYV. The CDR3 DNA reads TGTGCCAGCACCGAGGACGAGCAGTACGTC.

The chain employs TRBV7-8 and TRBJ2-3; 10 nucleotides match TRBD1. The J segment lost 0 bases and the V segment lost 9 bases, leaving 12 bases of the junction unmatched. Looked up from germline, CDR1 is SGHVS and CDR2 is FQNEAQ. The CDR3 runs 17 residues. As DNA, the CDR3 is TGTGCCAGTCCCGCGGGACAGGGGACCATCAGCACAGATACGCAGTATTTT. Encoded protein: CASPAGQGTISTDTQYF. The whole variable domain, remainder taken from reference TRBV7-8 and TRBJ2-3, is GAGVSQSPRYKVAKRGQDVALRCDPISGHVSLFWYQQALGQGPEFLTYFQNEAQLDKSGLPSDRFFAERPEGSVSTLKIQRTQQEDSAVYLCASPAGQGTISTDTQYFGPGTRLTVL.

V is TRBV5-4 and J is TRBJ2-3; D perhaps matches TRBD2 (5 bases). V was cut by 0 bases and J by 3 bases, with 11 bases left in between. In germline, CDR1 is SGHNT, CDR2 YYREEE (reference sequence). CDR3 length: 15 amino acids. CDR3: CASSLAPPGTDTQYF. The CDR3 coding sequence is TGTGCCAGCAGCTTGGCCCCCCCGGGAACAGATACGCAGTATTTT.

The V gene is TRBV5-1, the J gene TRBJ1-1; no clear D. This CDR3 is built from 14 residues. The germline V gene has CDR1 SGHRS and CDR2 YFSETQ. Trimming stripped 2 bases from V and 0 bases from J, with 8 bases between. The CDR3 DNA sequence: TGCGCCAGCAGCTTATCCGGCCTGAACACTGAAGCTTTCTTT. Translation: CASSLSGLNTEAFF.

This chain links TRBV27 with TRBJ1-5, with D maybe TRBD1 (5 bases). Looked up from germline, CDR1 is MNHEY and CDR2 is SMNVEV (reference sequence). CDR3 length: 14 amino acids. V lost 3 bases and J 3 bases, leaving 9 bases between the germline ends. In DNA form, the CDR3 reads TGTGCCAGCAGTTTTCGGGGGGACAATCAGCCCCAGCATTTT. Encoded protein: CASSFRGDNQPQHF.

The V call is TRBV19, the J call TRBJ2-7, with D possibly being TRBD1 (5 bases). This CDR3 region has 12 residues. Germline CDR1 LNHDA, CDR2 SQIVND (reference sequence). Trimming removed 5 bases from V and 4 bases from J, with 9 bases in between. DNA of the CDR3: TGTGCCAGTAGTCAGGGTTTTTACGAGCAGTACTTC. The encoded protein is CASSQGFYEQYF. Based on the CDR3 plus reference TRBV19 and TRBJ2-7, the full variable domain is DGGITQSPKYLFRKEGQNVTLSCEQNLNHDAMYWYRQDPGQGLRLIYYSQIVNDFQKGDIAEGYSVSREKKESFPLTVTSAQKNPTAFYLCASSQGFYEQYFGPGTRLTVT.